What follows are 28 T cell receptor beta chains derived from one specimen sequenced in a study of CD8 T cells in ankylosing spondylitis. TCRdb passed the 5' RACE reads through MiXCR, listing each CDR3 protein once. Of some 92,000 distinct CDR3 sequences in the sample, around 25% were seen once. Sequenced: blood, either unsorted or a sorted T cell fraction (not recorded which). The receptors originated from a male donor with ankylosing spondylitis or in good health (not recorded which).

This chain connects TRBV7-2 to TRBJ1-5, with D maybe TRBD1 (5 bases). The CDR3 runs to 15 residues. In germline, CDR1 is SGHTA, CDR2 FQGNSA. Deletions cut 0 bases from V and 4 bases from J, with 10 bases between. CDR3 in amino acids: CASSLALGGNQPQHF. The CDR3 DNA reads TGTGCCAGCAGCTTAGCGCTGGGGGGGAATCAGCCCCAGCATTTT.

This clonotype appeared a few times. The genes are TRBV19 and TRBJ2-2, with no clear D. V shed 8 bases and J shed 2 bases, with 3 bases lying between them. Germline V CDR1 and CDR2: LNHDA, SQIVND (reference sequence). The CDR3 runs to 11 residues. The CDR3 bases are TGTGCCAGTGCTAACACCGGGGAGCTGTTTTTT. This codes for CASANTGELFF. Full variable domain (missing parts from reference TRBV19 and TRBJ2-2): DGGITQSPKYLFRKEGQNVTLSCEQNLNHDAMYWYRQDPGQGLRLIYYSQIVNDFQKGDIAEGYSVSREKKESFPLTVTSAQKNPTAFYLCASANTGELFFGEGSRLTVL.

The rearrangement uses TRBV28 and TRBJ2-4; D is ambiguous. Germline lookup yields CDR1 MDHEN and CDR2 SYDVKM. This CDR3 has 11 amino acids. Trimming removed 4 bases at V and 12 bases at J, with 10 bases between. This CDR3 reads CASSYSGTQYF. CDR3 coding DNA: TGTGCCAGCAGTTATTCAGGCACTCAGTACTTC. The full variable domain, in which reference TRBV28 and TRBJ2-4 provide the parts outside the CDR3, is DVKVTQSSRYLVKRTGEKVFLECVQDMDHENMFWYRQDPGLGLRLIYFSYDVKMKEKGDIPEGYSVSREKKERFSLILESASTNQTSMYLCASSYSGTQYFGAGTRLSVL.

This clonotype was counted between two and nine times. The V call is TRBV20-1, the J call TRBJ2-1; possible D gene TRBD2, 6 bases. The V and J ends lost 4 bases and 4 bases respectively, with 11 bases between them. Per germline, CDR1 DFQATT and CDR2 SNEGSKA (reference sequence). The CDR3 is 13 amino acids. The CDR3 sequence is CSANGRNYNEQFF. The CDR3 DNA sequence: TGCAGTGCTAACGGGAGAAATTACAATGAGCAGTTCTTC.

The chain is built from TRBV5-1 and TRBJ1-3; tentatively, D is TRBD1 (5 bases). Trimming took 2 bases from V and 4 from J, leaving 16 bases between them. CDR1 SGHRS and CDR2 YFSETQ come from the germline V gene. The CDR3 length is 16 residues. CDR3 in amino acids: CASSLLSGGSGNTIYF. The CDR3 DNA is TGCGCCAGCAGCTTACTCTCTGGGGGAAGCGGAAACACCATATATTTT.

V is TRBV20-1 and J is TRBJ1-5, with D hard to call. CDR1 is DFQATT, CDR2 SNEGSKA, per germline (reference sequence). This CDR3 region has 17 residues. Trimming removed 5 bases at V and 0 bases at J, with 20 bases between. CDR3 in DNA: TGCAGTGCTGAAAGCGAGACTGGACCCTATAGCAATCAGCCCCAGCATTTT. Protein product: CSAESETGPYSNQPQHF.

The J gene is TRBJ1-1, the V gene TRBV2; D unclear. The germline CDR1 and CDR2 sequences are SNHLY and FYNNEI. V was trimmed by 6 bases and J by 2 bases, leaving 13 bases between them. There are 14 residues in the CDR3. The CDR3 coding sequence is TGTGCCAGCAGCCGTAGCAACACAAACACTGAAGCTTTCTTT. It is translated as CASSRSNTNTEAFF.

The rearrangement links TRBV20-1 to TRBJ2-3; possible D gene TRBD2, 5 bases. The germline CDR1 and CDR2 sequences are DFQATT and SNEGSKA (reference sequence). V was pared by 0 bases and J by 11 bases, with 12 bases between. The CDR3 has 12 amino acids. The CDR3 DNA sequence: TGCAGTGCTAGAGATCAGGCCCGGGGGCAGTATTTT. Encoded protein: CSARDQARGQYF.

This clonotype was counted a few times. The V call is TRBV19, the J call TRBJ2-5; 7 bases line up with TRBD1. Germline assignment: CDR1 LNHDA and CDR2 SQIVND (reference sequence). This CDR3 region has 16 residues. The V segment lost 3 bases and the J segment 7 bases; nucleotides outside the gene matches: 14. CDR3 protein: CASSIGQALRSGTQYF. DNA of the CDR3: TGTGCCAGTAGTATCGGACAGGCGTTAAGAAGTGGGACCCAGTACTTC.

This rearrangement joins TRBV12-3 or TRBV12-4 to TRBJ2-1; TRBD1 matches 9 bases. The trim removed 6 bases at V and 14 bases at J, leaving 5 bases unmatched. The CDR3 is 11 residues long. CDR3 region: CASRRDREEFF. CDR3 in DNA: TGTGCCAGCAGACGGGACAGGGAGGAGTTCTTC.

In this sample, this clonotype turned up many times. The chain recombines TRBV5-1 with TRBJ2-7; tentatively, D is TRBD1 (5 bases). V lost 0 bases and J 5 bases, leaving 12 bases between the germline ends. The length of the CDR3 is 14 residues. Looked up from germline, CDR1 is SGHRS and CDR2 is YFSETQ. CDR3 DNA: TGCGCCAGCAGCTTGGTTGCAGGGTTTAACGAGCAGTACTTC. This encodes CASSLVAGFNEQYF.

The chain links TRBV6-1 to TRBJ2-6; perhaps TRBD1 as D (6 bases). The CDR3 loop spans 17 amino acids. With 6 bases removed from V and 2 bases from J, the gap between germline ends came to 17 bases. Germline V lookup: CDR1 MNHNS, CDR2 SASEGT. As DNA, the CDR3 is TGTGCCAGCAGAAAACAGGGTTTTTCGCCTGGGGCCAACGTCCTGACTTTC. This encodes CASRKQGFSPGANVLTF.

This chain's CDR3 is CASSPTLVRAKSYEQYF. Here the CDR3 DNA reads TGTGCCAGCAGCCCAACTCTTGTCCGGGCCAAGTCCTACGAGCAGTACTTC. This chain connects TRBV7-6 to TRBJ2-7; D gene unclear. This CDR3 is 17 amino acids long. Trimming stripped 5 bases from V and 1 base from J, with 21 bases between. CDR1 and CDR2 from the germline V gene are SGHVS and FNYEAQ.

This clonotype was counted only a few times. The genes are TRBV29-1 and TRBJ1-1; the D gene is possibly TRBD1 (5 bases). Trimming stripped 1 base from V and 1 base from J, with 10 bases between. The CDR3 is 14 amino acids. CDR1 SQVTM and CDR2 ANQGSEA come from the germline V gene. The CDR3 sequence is CSVEVGARNTEAFF. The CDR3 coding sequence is TGCAGCGTTGAAGTTGGGGCAAGGAACACTGAAGCTTTCTTT.

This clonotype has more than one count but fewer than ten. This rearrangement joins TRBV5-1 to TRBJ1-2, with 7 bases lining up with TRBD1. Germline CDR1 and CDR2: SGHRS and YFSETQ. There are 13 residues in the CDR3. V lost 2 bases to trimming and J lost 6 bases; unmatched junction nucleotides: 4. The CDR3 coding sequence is TGCGCCAGCAGCTTCCAGGGGGGCGATGGCTACACCTTC. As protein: CASSFQGGDGYTF.

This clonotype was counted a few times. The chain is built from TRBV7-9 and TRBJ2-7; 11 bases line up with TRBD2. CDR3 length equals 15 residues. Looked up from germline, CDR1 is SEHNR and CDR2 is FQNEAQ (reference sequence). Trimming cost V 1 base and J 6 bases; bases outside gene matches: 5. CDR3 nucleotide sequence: TGTGCCAGCAGCTTAGGTAGCGGGGGGGCCGTCGAGCAGTACGTC. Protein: CASSLGSGGAVEQYV.

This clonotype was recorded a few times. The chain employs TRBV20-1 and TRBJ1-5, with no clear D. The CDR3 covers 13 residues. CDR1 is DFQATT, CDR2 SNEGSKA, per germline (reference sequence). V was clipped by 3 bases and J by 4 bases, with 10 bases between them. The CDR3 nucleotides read TGCAGTGCTAGGGTTGCCCAAAATCAGCCCCAGCATTTT. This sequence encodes CSARVAQNQPQHF.

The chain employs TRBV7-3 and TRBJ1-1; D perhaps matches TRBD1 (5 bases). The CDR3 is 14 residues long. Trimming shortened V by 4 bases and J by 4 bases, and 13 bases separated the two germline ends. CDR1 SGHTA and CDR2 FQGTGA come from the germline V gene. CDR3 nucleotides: TGTGCCAGCAGCTCTACAGGACGAGTCACTGAAGCTTTCTTT. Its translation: CASSSTGRVTEAFF. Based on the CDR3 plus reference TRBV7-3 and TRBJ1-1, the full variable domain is GAGVSQTPSNKVTEKGKYVELRCDPISGHTALYWYRQSLGQGPEFLIYFQGTGAADDSGLPNDRFFAVRPEGSVSTLKIQRTERGDSAVYLCASSSTGRVTEAFFGQGTRLTVV.

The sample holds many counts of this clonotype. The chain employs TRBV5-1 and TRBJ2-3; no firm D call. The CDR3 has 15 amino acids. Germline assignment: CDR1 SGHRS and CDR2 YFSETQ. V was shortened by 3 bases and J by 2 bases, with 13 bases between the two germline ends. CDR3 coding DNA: TGCGCCAGCAGCTCGAGGCTTTCGACCACAGATACGCAGTATTTT. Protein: CASSSRLSTTDTQYF.

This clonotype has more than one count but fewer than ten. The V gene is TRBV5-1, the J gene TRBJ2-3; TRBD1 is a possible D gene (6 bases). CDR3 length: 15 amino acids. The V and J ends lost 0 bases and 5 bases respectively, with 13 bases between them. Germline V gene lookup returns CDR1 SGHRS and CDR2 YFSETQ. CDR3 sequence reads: CASSLVLGAEDTQYF. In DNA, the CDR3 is TGCGCCAGCAGCTTGGTGTTGGGGGCCGAAGATACGCAGTATTTT. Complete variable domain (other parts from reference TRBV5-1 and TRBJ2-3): KAGVTQTPRYLIKTRGQQVTLSCSPISGHRSVSWYQQTPGQGLQFLFEYFSETQRNKGNFPGRFSGRQFSNSRSEMNVSTLELGDSALYLCASSLVLGAEDTQYFGPGTRLTVL.

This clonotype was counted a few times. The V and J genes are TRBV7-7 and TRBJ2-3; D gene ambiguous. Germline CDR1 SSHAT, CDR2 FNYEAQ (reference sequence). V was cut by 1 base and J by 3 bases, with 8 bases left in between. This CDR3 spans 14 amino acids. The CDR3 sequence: CASSLGQQTDTQYF. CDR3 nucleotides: TGTGCCAGCAGCTTAGGTCAGCAAACAGATACGCAGTATTTT.

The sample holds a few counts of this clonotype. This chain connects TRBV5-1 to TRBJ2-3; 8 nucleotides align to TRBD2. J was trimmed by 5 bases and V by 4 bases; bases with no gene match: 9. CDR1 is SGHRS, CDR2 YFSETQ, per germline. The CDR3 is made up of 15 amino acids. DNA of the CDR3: TGCGCCAGCAGCCCGGGACTAGAGAAGCGAGATACGCAGTATTTT. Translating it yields CASSPGLEKRDTQYF.

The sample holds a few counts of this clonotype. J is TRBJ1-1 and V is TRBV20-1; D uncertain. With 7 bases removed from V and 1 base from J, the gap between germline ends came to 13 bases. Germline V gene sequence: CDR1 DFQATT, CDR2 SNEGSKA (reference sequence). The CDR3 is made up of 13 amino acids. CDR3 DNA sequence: TGCAGTGGTCGTCGGCGGTCGAACACTGAAGCTTTCTTT. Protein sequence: CSGRRRSNTEAFF.

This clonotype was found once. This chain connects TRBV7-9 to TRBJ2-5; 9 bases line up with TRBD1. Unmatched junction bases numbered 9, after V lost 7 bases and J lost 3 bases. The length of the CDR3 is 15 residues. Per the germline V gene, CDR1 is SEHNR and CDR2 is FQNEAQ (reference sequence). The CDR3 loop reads CASIQGQGQEETQYF. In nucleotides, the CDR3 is TGTGCCAGCATCCAGGGACAGGGACAAGAAGAGACCCAGTACTTC.

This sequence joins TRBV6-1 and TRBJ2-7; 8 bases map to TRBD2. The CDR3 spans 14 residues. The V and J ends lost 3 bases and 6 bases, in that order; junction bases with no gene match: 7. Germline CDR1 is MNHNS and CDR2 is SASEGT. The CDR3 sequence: CASSEGLVNREQYF. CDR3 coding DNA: TGTGCCAGCAGTGAGGGACTAGTCAACCGCGAGCAGTACTTC.

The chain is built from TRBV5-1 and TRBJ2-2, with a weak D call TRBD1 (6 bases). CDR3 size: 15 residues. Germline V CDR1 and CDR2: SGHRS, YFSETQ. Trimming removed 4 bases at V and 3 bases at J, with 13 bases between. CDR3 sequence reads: CASSTTGSYTGELFF. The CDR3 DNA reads TGCGCCAGCAGCACGACAGGAAGTTACACCGGGGAGCTGTTTTTT.

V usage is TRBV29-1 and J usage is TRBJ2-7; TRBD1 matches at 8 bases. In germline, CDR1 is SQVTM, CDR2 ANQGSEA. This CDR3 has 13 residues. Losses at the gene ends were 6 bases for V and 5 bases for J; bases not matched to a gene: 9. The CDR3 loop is CSVDRTGNHEQYF. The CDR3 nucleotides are TGCAGCGTGGATCGGACAGGGAACCACGAGCAGTACTTC.

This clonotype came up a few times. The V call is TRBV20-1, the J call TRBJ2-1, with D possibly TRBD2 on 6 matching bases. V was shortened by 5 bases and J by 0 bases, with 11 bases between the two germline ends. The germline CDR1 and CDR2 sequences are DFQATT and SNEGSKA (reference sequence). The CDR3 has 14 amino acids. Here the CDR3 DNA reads TGCAGTGCTTGGGGGACTTTCTCCTACAATGAGCAGTTCTTC. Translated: CSAWGTFSYNEQFF.